Presented here are 4 T cell receptor beta chains from one specimen sequenced in a study of persistence of HIV-infected CD4 T cells. The stimulus was lysate of CMV-infected fibroblasts, 8.5 to 10 ug/mL. Sorting selected CD4+ T cells upregulating both CD40 ligand and CD69. The immunoSEQ assay was version 4, run in survey mode. The table came from immunoSEQ multiplex PCR; TCRdb's copy has only in-frame clones and leaves some out. The table shows about 7,500 clones, with 55% to 65% occurring only once. Which antigens these TCRs recognize remains unknown. The material was CD4+ T cells sorted from PBMCs after roughly 18-hour stimulation, obtained from a patient who received antiretroviral therapy. The receptors here all came from an adult man with HIV who was CMV-seropositive.

The chain links TRBV5-5 to TRBJ1-2; D might be TRBD1 (6 bases). CDR1 and CDR2 (germline): SGHKS, YYEKEE (reference sequence). V shed 4 bases and J shed 8 bases, with 15 bases lying between them. CDR3 length equals 13 residues. CDR3 coding DNA: TGTGCCAGCAGCGGCGGGACACTGAGGGGCTACACCTTC. The encoded protein is CASSGGTLRGYTF.

This rearrangement joins TRBV9 to TRBJ2-5, with a weak D call TRBD2 (5 bases). Trimming left V 4 bases short and J 0 bases short, with 13 bases between. Germline values: CDR1 SGDLS, CDR2 YYNGEE. The CDR3 totals 15 residues. CDR3 sequence: CASSKRGQDQETQYF. Written as DNA, the CDR3 is TGTGCCAGCAGCAAAAGAGGGCAGGACCAAGAGACCCAGTACTTC.

Concerning this clone itself: This may be a read error: a much more frequent sequence differs by one nucleotide. Other DNA sequences of this sample code for an identical CDR3. The CDR3 region has the DNA TGTGCCAGCAGCTTGGGGGGTTCACGTGGCTACACCTTC. Its translation: CASSLGGSRGYTF. The chain uses TRBV11-1 and TRBJ1-2, with D possibly TRBD1 on 5 matching bases. The germline V gene has CDR1 SGHAT and CDR2 FQDESV (reference sequence). The CDR3 sequence is 13 residues long. With 3 bases removed from V and 7 bases from J, the gap between germline ends came to 12 bases.

The chain is built from TRBV6-4 and TRBJ2-2; 9 bases fit TRBD1. The V gene end was trimmed by 2 bases and the J gene end by 1 base; junction bases not matched to a gene: 2. Germline V lookup: CDR1 MRHNA, CDR2 SNTAGT. The CDR3 has 16 amino acids. The DNA for the CDR3 is TGTGCCAGCAGTGACCCGGGACAGGGGAACACCGGGGAGCTGTTTTTT. Amino acids: CASSDPGQGNTGELFF.